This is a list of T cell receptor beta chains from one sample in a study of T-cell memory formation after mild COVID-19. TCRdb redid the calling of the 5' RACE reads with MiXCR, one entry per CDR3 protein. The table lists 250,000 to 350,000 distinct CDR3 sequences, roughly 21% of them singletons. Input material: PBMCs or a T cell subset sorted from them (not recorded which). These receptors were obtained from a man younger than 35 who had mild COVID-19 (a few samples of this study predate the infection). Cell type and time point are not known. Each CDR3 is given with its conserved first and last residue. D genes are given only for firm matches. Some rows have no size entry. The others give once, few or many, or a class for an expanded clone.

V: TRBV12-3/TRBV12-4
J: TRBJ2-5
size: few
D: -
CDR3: CASSPVWEGGGVQETQYF
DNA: TGTGCCAGCAGCCCCGTCTGGGAAGGGGGTGGGGTGCAAGAGACCCAGTACTTC

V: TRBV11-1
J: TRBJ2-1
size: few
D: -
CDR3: CASSLPRGDGYNEQFF
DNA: TGTGCCAGCAGCCTCCCGAGGGGGGACGGGTACAATGAGCAGTTCTTC

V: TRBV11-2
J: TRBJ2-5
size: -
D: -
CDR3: CASSLDRQRRLQETQYF
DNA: TGTGCCAGCAGCTTAGACAGACAGAGGAGACTTCAAGAGACCCAGTACTTC

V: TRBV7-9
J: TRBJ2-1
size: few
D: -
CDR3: CASSLVQLYNEQFF
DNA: TGTGCCAGCAGCTTAGTACAGCTATACAATGAGCAGTTCTTC

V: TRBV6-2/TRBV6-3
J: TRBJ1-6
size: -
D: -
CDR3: CASATQVRLSPLHF
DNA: TGTGCCAGCGCGACCCAAGTCCGCCTTTCACCCCTCCACTTT

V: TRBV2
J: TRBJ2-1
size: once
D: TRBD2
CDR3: CASSGGLAENPGDEQFF
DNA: TGTGCCAGCTCCGGGGGACTAGCGGAAAACCCAGGCGATGAGCAGTTCTTC

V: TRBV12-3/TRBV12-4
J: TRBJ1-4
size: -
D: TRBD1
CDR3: CASTFAGTDEKLFF
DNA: TGTGCCAGCACTTTCGCCGGGACAGACGAAAAACTGTTTTTT

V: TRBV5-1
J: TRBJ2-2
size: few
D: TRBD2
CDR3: CASSPAGGSVNTGELFF
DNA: TGCGCCAGCAGCCCGGCGGGAGGATCTGTGAACACCGGGGAGCTGTTTTTT

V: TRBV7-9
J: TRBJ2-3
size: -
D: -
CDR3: CASSLGQGPDTQYF
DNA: TGTGCCAGCAGCTTGGGCCAGGGTCCAGATACGCAGTATTTT

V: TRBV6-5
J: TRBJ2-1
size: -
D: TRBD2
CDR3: CASSYSAGGRREQFF
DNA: TGTGCCAGCAGTTATTCAGCGGGGGGGAGGAGAGAGCAGTTCTTC

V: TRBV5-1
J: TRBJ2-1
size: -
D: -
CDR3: CASSLMNEQFF
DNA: TGCGCCAGCAGCTTGATGAATGAGCAGTTCTTC

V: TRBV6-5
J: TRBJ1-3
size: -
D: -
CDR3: CASSLGQLSGNTIYF
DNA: TGTGCCAGCAGTTTAGGACAACTCTCTGGAAACACCATATATTTT

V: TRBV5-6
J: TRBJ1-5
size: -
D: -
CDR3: CASSSWSFWNQPQHF
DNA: TGTGCCAGCAGCTCGTGGAGTTTTTGGAATCAGCCCCAGCATTTT

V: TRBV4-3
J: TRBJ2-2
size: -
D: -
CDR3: CASSPPGQLGTGELFF
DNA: TGCGCCAGCAGCCCCCCTGGACAGTTGGGCACCGGGGAGCTGTTTTTT

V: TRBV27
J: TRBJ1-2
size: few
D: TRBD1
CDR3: CASSDPGQGAFGYTF
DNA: TGTGCCAGCAGTGATCCGGGACAGGGGGCGTTTGGCTACACCTTC

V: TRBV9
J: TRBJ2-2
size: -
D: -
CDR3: CASSVVGGHITEELFF
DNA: TGTGCCAGCAGCGTAGTTGGGGGCCACATCACCGAGGAGCTGTTTTTT

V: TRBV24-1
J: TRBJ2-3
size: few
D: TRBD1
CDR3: CATEGQQTDTQYF
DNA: TGTGCCACCGAGGGACAGCAGACAGATACGCAGTATTTT

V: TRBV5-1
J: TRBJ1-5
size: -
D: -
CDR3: CASSPGEYGQPQHF
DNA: TGCGCCAGCAGCCCAGGGGAATATGGGCAGCCCCAGCATTTT

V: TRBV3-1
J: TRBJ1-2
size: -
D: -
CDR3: CASSQDVQGYYGYTF
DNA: TGTGCCAGCAGCCAAGATGTTCAGGGGTACTATGGCTACACCTTC

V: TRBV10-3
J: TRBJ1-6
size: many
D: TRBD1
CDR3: CAIAGGTGRHSPLHF
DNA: TGTGCCATCGCGGGGGGGACAGGGAGGCATTCACCCCTCCACTTT

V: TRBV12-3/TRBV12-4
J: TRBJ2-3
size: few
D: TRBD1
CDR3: CASTTGQVSSTDTQYF
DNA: TGTGCCAGCACCACTGGACAGGTTTCTAGCACAGATACGCAGTATTTT

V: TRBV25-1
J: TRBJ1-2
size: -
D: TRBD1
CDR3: CASSESTGTGNGYTF
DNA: TGTGCCAGCAGTGAATCTACCGGGACAGGGAATGGCTACACCTTC

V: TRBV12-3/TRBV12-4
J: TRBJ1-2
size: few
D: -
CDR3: CASSQLGGGYGYTF
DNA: TGTGCCAGCAGCCAGTTGGGGGGGGGCTATGGCTACACCTTC

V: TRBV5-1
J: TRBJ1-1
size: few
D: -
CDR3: CASSLGHTNTEAFF
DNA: TGCGCCAGCAGCTTGGGGCATACGAACACTGAAGCTTTCTTT

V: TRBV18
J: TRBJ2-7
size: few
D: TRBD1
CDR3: CASTESGQTYEQYF
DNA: TGTGCCAGCACAGAATCGGGACAGACCTACGAGCAGTACTTC

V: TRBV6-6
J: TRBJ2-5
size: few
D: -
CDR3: CASSYVGIQETQYF
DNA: TGTGCCAGCAGTTATGTGGGGATCCAAGAGACCCAGTACTTC

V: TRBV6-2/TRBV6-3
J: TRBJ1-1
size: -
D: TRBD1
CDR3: CASTPTGKYTEAFF
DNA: TGTGCCAGCACCCCGACAGGGAAATACACTGAAGCTTTCTTT